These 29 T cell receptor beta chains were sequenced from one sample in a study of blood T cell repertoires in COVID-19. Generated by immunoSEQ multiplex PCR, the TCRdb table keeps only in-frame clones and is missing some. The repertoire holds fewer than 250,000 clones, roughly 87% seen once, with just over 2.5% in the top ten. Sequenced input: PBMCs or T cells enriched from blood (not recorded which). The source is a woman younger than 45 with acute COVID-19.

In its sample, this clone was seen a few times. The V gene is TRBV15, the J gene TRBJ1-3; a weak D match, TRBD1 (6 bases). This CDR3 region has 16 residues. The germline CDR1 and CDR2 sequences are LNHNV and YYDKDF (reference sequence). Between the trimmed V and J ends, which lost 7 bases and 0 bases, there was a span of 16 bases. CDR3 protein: CATTPGGGFSGNTIYF. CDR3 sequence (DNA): TGTGCCACCACCCCGGGAGGGGGGTTCTCTGGAAACACCATATATTTT.

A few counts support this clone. As DNA, the CDR3 is TGCGCCAGCAGCCCGCGAGTGTGGGGGGAGAACACCGGGGAGCTGTTTTTT. It translates to CASSPRVWGENTGELFF. The chain links TRBV4-3 to TRBJ2-2, with D possibly being TRBD2 (6 bases). Germline assignment: CDR1 LGHNA and CDR2 YSLEER. Deletions cut 4 bases from V and 1 base from J, with 16 bases between. The CDR3 consists of 17 residues.

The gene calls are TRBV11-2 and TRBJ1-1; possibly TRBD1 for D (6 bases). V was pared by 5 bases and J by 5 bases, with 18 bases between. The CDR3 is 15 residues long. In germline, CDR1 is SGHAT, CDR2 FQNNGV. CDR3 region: CASSTLGGRGTEAFF. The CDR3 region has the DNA TGTGCCAGCAGCACCCTTGGGGGGCGGGGGACTGAAGCTTTCTTT.

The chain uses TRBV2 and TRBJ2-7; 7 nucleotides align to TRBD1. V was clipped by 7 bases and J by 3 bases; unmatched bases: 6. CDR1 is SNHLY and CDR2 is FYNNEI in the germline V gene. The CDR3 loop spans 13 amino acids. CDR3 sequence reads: CASTKGQFYEQYF. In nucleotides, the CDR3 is TGTGCCAGCACCAAGGGACAGTTCTACGAGCAGTACTTC. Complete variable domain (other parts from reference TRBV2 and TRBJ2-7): EPEVTQTPSHQVTQMGQEVILRCVPISNHLYFYWYRQILGQKVEFLVSFYNNEISEKSEIFDDQFSVERPDGSNFTLKIRSTKLEDSAMYFCASTKGQFYEQYFGPGTRLTVT.

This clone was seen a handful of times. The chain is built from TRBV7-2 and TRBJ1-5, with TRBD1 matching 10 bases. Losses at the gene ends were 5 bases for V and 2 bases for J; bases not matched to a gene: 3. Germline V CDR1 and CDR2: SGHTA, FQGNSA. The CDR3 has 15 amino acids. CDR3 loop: CASSRGTGGNQPQHF. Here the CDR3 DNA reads TGTGCCAGCAGCCGTGGGACAGGGGGCAATCAGCCCCAGCATTTT.

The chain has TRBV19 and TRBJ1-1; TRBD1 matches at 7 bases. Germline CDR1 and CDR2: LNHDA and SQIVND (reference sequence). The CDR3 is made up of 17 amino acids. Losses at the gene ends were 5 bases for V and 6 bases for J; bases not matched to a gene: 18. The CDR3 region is CASSWGPNTGAGAEAFF. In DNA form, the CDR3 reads TGTGCCAGTAGTTGGGGACCTAATACAGGGGCCGGGGCTGAAGCTTTCTTT. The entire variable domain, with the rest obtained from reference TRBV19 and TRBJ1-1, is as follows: DGGITQSPKYLFRKEGQNVTLSCEQNLNHDAMYWYRQDPGQGLRLIYYSQIVNDFQKGDIAEGYSVSREKKESFPLTVTSAQKNPTAFYLCASSWGPNTGAGAEAFFGQGTRLTVV.

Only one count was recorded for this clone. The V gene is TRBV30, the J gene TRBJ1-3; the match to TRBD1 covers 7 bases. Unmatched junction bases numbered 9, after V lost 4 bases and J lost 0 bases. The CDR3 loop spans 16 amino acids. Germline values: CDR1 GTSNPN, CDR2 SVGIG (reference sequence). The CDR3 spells CAWTRDSGFSGNTIYF. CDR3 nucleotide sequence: TGTGCCTGGACTCGGGACAGTGGGTTCTCTGGAAACACCATATATTTT.

The CDR3 DNA reads TGTGCAAGTCCCCGGGGACAGGGGTTGGGAGGCTACACCTTC. This gives the protein CASPRGQGLGGYTF. The chain has TRBV12-2 and TRBJ1-2; the table calls TRBD1, which could not be checked here. TRBV12-2 has pseudogene status. The length of the CDR3 is 14 residues.

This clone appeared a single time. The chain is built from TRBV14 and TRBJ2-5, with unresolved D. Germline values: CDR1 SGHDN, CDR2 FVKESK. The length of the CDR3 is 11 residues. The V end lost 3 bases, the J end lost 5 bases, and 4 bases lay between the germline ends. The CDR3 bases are TGTGCCAGCAGCCATGCGGAGACCCAGTACTTC. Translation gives CASSHAETQYF.

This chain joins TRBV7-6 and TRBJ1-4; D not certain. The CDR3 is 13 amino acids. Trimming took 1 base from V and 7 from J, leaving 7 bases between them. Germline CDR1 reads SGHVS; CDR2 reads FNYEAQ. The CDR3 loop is CASSLGAAEKLFF. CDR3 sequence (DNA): TGTGCCAGCAGCTTAGGCGCTGCTGAAAAACTGTTTTTT. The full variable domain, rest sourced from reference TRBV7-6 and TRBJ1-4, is GAGVSQSPRYKVTKRGQDVALRCDPISGHVSLYWYRQALGQGPEFLTYFNYEAQQDKSGLPNDRFSAERPEGSISTLTIQRTEQRDSAMYRCASSLGAAEKLFFGSGTQLSVL.

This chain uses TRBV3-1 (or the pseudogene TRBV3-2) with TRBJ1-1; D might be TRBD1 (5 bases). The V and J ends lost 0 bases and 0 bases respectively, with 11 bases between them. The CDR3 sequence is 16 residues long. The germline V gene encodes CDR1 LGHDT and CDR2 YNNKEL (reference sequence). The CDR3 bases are TGTGCCAGCAGCCAAGATGACAGACTTATGAACACTGAAGCTTTCTTT. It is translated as CASSQDDRLMNTEAFF.

The CDR3 region has the DNA TGTGCCACCTCTCTGGCCCCGGGACAGAGTTATAATCAGCCCCAGCATTTT. Protein sequence: CATSLAPGQSYNQPQHF. This chain uses TRBV5-4 with TRBJ1-5; TRBD1 matches 7 bases. V was pared by 9 bases and J by 4 bases, with 19 bases of the junction left unmatched. Germline lookup yields CDR1 SGHNT and CDR2 YYREEE (reference sequence). CDR3 length: 17 residues.

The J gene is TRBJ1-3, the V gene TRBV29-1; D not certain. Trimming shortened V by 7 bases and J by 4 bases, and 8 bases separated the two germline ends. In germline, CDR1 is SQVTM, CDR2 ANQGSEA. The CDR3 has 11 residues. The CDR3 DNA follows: TGCAGCGGAGTTTTGGGAAACACCATATATTTT. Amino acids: CSGVLGNTIYF. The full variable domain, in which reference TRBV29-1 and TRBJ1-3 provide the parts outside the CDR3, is SAVISQKPSRDICQRGTSLTIQCQVDSQVTMMFWYRQQPGQSLTLIATANQGSEATYESGFVIDKFPISRPNLTFSTLTVSNMSPEDSSIYLCSGVLGNTIYFGEGSWLTVV.

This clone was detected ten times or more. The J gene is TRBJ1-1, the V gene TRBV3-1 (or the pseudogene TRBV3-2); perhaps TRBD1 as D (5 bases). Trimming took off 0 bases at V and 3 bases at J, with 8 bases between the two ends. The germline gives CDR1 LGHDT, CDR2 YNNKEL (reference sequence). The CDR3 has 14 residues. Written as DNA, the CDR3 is TGTGCCAGCAGCCAAGATACAGGATACACTGAAGCTTTCTTT. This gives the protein CASSQDTGYTEAFF.

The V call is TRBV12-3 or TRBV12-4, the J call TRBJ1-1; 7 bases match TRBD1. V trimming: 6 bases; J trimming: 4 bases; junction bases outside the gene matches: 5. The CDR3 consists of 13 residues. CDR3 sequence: CASRSAGGTEAFF. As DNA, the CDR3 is TGTGCCAGCAGGAGCGCAGGGGGCACTGAAGCTTTCTTT.

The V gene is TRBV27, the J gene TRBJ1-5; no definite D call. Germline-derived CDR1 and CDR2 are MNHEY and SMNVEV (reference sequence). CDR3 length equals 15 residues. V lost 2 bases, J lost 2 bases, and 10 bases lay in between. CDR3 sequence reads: CASSLIWRGNQPQHF. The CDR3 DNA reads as TGTGCCAGCAGTTTAATATGGAGGGGCAATCAGCCCCAGCATTTT.

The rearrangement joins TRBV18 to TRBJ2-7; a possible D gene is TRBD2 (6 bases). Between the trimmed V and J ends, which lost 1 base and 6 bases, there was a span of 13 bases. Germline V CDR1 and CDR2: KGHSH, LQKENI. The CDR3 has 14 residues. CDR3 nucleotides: TGTGCCAGCTCACCACGGGAGGAGCCCGGCGAGCAGTACTTC. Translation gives CASSPREEPGEQYF.

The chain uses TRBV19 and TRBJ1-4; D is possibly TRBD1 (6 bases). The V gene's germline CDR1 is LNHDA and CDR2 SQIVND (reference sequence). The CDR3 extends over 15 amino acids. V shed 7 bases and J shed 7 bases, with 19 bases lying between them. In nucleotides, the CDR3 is TGTGCCAGTACCCGAGGGCAGGGGATTTTTGAAAAACTGTTTTTT. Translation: CASTRGQGIFEKLFF.

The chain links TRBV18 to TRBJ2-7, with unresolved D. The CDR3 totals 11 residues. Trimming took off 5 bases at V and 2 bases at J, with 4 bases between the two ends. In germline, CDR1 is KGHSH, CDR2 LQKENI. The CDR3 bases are TGTGCCAGCTCATCGGCCTACGAGCAGTACTTC. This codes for CASSSAYEQYF. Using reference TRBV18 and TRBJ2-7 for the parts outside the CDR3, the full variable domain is NAGVMQNPRHLVRRRGQEARLRCSPMKGHSHVYWYRQLPEEGLKFMVYLQKENIIDESGMPKERFSAEFPKEGPSILRIQQVVRGDSAAYFCASSSAYEQYFGPGTRLTVT.

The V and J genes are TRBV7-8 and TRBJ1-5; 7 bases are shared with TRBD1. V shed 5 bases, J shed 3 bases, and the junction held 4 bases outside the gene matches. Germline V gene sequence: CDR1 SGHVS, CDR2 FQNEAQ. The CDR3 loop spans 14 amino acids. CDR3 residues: CASSGDSPNQPQHF. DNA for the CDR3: TGTGCCAGCAGCGGGGACAGCCCCAATCAGCCCCAGCATTTT.

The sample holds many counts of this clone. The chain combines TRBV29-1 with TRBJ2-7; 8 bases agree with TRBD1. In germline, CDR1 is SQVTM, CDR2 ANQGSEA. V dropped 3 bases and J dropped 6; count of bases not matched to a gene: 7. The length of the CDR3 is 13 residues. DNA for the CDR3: TGCAGCGTTGATTGGCAGGGGGCAGGCGAGCAGTACTTC. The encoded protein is CSVDWQGAGEQYF.

The CDR3 DNA is TGTGCCAGCAGATACTTTAACAATCAGCCCCAGCATTTT. Translating gives CASRYFNNQPQHF. The chain recombines TRBV2 with TRBJ1-5; D is undetermined. Germline lookup yields CDR1 SNHLY and CDR2 FYNNEI. Deletions cut 6 bases from V and 3 bases from J, with 9 bases between. This CDR3 is 13 amino acids long.

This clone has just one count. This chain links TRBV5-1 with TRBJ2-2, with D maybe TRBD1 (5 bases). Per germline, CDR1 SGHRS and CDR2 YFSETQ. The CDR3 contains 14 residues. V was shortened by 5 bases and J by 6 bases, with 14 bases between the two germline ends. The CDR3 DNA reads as TGCGCCAGCAGTCAGGGAATGGGGCCCGGGGAGCTGTTTTTT. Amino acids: CASSQGMGPGELFF. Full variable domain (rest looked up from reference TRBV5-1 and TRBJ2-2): KAGVTQTPRYLIKTRGQQVTLSCSPISGHRSVSWYQQTPGQGLQFLFEYFSETQRNKGNFPGRFSGRQFSNSRSEMNVSTLELGDSALYLCASSQGMGPGELFFGEGSRLTVL.

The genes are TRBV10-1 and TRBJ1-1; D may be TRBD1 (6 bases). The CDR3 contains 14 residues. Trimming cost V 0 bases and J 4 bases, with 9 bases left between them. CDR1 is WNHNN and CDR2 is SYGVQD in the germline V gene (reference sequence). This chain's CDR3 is CASSESEGVTEAFF. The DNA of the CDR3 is TGCGCCAGCAGTGAGTCAGAGGGGGTCACTGAAGCTTTCTTT.

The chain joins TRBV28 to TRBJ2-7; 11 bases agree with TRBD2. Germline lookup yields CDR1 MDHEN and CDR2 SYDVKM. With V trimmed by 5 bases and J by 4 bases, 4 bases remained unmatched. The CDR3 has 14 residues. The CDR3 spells CASSQLAGAYEQYF. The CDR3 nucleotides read TGTGCCAGCAGTCAACTAGCGGGGGCTTACGAGCAGTACTTC. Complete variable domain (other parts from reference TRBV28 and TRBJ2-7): DVKVTQSSRYLVKRTGEKVFLECVQDMDHENMFWYRQDPGLGLRLIYFSYDVKMKEKGDIPEGYSVSREKKERFSLILESASTNQTSMYLCASSQLAGAYEQYFGPGTRLTVT.

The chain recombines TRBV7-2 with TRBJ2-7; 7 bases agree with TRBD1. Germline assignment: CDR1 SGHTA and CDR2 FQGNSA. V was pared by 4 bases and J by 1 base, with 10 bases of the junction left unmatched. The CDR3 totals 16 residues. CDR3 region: CASSSWGTDRSYEQYF. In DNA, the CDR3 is TGTGCCAGCAGCTCCTGGGGTACGGACAGGTCCTACGAGCAGTACTTC.

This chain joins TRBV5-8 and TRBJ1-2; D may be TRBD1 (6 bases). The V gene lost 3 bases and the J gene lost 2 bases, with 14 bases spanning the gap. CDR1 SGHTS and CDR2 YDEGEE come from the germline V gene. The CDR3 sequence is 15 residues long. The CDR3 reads CASSWERQGNYGYTF. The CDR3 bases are TGTGCCAGCAGCTGGGAGCGGCAGGGGAACTATGGCTACACCTTC.

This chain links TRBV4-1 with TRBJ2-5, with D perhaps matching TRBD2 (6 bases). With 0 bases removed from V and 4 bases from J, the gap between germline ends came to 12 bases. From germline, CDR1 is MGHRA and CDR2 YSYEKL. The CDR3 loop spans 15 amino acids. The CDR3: CASSQDAGPRETQYF. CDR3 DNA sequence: TGCGCCAGCAGCCAAGATGCGGGGCCGCGAGAGACCCAGTACTTC.

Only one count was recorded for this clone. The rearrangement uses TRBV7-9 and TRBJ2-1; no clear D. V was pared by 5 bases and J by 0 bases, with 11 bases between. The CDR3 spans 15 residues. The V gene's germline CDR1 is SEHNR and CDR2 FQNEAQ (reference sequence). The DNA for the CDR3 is TGTGCCAGCAGCCCGTCTGAGCTCTCCTACAATGAGCAGTTCTTC. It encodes CASSPSELSYNEQFF.